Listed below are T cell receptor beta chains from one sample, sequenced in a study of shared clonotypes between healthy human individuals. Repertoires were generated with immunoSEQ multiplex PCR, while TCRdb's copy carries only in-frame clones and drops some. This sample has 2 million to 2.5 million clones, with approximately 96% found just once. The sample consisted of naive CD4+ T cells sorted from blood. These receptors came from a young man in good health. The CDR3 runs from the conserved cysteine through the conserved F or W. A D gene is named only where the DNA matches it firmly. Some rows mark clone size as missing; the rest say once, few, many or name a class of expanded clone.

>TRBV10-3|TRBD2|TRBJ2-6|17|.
TGTGCCATCAGTGATACAGCGGGGTACTCTGGGGCCAACGTCCTGACTTTC
CAISDTAGYSGANVLTF
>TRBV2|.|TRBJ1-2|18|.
TGTGCCAGCAGTCGCCAGGGCGCCACGGTTTCTGCTAACTATGGCTACACCTTC
CASSRQGATVSANYGYTF
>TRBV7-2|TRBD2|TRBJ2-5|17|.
TGTGCCAGCAGCTTAGCACTAGCGGGGGGGAAAGAAGAGACCCAGTACTTC
CASSLALAGGKEETQYF
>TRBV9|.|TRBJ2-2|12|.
TGTGCCAGCAGCCCCGGGAGAGGGGAGCTGTTTTTT
CASSPGRGELFF
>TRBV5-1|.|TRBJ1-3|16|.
TGCGCCAGCAGCGTTGACGGACTCTATTCGGGAAACACCATATATTTT
CASSVDGLYSGNTIYF
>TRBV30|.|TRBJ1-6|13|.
TGTGCCTGTTCGGAGGTTTATAATTCGCCCCTCCACTTT
CACSEVYNSPLHF
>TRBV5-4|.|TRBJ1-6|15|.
TGTGCCAGCAGCTTGGATCCTGTAATGAATTCACCCCTCCACTTT
CASSLDPVMNSPLHF
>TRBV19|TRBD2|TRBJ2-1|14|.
TGTGCCAGTCAGCGGGAGAGCTCCTACAATGAGCAGTTCTTC
CASQRESSYNEQFF
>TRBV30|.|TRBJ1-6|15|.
TGTGCCTGGACCGGGGACGGCTCCTATAATTCACCCCTCCACTTT
CAWTGDGSYNSPLHF
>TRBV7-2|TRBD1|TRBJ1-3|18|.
TGTGCCAGCAGCTTAGGGCCGAGACAGGGGGCAACTGGAAACACCATATATTTT
CASSLGPRQGATGNTIYF
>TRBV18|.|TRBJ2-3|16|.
TGTGCCAGCTCACCACCTTTTCAGGGCGCCTCAGATACGCAGTATTTT
CASSPPFQGASDTQYF
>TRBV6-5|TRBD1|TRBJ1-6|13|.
TGTGCCAGCAGTACACAGGGGGGTTCACCCCTCCACTTT
CASSTQGGSPLHF
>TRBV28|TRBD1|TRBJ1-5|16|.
TGTGCCAGCAGTCAGGGGGGACAGGGGGCTGGTCAGCCCCAGCATTTT
CASSQGGQGAGQPQHF
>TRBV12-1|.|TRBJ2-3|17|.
TGTGCCAGCAGCTCTGGGGGACTAGCGGGAGGGACAGATACGCAGTATTTT
CASSSGGLAGGTDTQYF
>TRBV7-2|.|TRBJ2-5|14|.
TGTGCCAGCAGCTTAGGCGACAGGTTTAGGACCCAGTACTTC
CASSLGDRFRTQYF
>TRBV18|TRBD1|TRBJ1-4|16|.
TGTGCCAGCTCACCGGACAGGGGGGGAGCTAATGAAAAACTGTTTTTT
CASSPDRGGANEKLFF
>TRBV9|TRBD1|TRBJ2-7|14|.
TGTGCCAGCAGCCAGGGACAGGGCAGCTACGAGCAGTACTTC
CASSQGQGSYEQYF
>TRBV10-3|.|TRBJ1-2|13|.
TGTGCCATCAGTGACGGGGGCAGGGCTGGCTACACCTTC
CAISDGGRAGYTF
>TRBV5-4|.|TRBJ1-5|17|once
TGTGCCAGCAGCTCAACCCCAGGGGTTTTTAGCAATCAGCCCCAGCATTTT
CASSSTPGVFSNQPQHF
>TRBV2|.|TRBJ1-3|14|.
TGTGCCAGCAGCGAAACGCTACACCGGGACACCATATATTTT
CASSETLHRDTIYF
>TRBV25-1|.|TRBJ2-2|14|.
TGTGCCAGCAGTGAATTGGGGTTTACCGGGGAGCTGTTTTTT
CASSELGFTGELFF
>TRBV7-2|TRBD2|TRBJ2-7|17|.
TGTGCCAGCAGCTTAGTTGGGACTAGCGGGTCCACCTACGAGCAGTACTTC
CASSLVGTSGSTYEQYF
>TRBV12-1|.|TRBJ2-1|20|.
TGTGCCAGCAGCTTGGCGCACCGGACAGGGAGTAGCGGGAAAGACAATGAGCAGTTCTTC
CASSLAHRTGSSGKDNEQFF
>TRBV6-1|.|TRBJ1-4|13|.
TGTGCCATCCAACCCGGTGAAACGGGCAAACTGTTTTTT
CAIQPGETGKLFF
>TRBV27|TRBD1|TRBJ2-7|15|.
TGTGCCAGCTCACGAGGGAGACAGGGGGTCCACGAGCAGTACTTC
CASSRGRQGVHEQYF
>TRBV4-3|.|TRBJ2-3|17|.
TGCGCCAGCAGCCAGGGCCTACCGGGGGCAATCACAGATACGCAGTATTTT
CASSQGLPGAITDTQYF
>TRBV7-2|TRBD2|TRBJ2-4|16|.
TGTGCCAGCAGCCGACTAGCGGGAGGGCCGGGAAACATTCAGTACTTC
CASSRLAGGPGNIQYF
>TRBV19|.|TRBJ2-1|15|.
TGTGCCAGTAGCCTCTGGACAGACCGGTACAATGAGCAGTTCTTC
CASSLWTDRYNEQFF
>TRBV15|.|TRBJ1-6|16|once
TGTGCCACCAGCAGATCAATTAGCTCCTATAATTCACCCCTCCACTTT
CATSRSISSYNSPLHF
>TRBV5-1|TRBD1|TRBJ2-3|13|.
TGCGCCAGCAGCTACCGACAGGGAGATACGCAGTATTTT
CASSYRQGDTQYF